This TCR beta chain appears in the sequencing data of a study of blood T cell repertoires in COVID-19 (dated by TCRdb to the early 2020s). With respect to the entire study: The collaborator samples originated in the United States, Italy and Spain and spanned the acute and convalescent phases of COVID-19. Samples were obtained from the ongoing ImmuneRACE study (first 160 participants) and from about 1,300 subjects provided by 6 global collaborators. Where available, HLA class I and class II types were obtained from metadata supplied by the sample provider rather than from assay-based typing. A de-identified subject ID, COVID-19 status, age in years and sex were almost always included in the sample metadata. Subjects who had been exposed to COVID-19, were actively infected with it, or had recovered from it provided the deeply sampled blood TCRbeta repertoires that made up the dataset. The material from the prospective study consisted of cDNA or gDNA derived from T cells, B-cell-depleted T cells, or PBMCs. The repertoires were released in a freely available public database intended as a resource for research on the immune response to SARS-CoV-2.

The CDR3 covers 15 residues, taking in both the cysteine and the phenylalanine. Left in the record is the CDR3 DNA by itself, 45 bases read in frame from the first base. For CDR1 and CDR2, the germline V gene (reference sequence) lists LGHDT and YNNKEL. The junction shows trimming of 5 bases on V and 3 bases on J, and the gene matches do not reach 5 bases of it. As regards this clone: It lacks a known antigen. There are no base qualities to consult, and no much larger clone falls within one base.

Collaborating institutions collected whole blood in K2EDTA tubes following their own protocols. For TCRbeta analysis, collaborators shipped samples as frozen whole blood, isolated PBMCs, or DNA extracted from either of those sample types. TCRbeta CDR3 regions were amplified from genomic DNA by means of the immunoSEQ Assay, a bias-controlled multiplex PCR. The authors' analysis ran thus. The number of nucleated cells in each sample was estimated by amplification of reference gene primers within the assay. To quantify the absolute abundance of each unique TCRbeta CDR3 rearrangement, sequence reads were collapsed and filtered. For each sample, productive Simpson clonality was calculated as the square root of Simpson's diversity index over productive rearrangements. Not all clones reach the TCRdb copy of this immuneACCESS table, which keeps in-frame sequences only. Checked studies attribute under half of the gap to unresolved V genes and leave the rest unexplained. V and J calls and clone size come straight from that table; D and trimming were deduced from the DNA. The sample table shows some 250,000 clones, and around four fifths are seen once. The top ten hold 8.6% of the sample.

What the authors observed across the whole study: Clinical and demographic metadata were provided uncurated, with the amount varying by source and participant.

Sequenced: peripheral blood. The source is a man in his forties with active or convalescent COVID-19. The V gene is TRBV3-1 (or the pseudogene TRBV3-2) and the J gene is TRBJ2-5; the central 11 bases match TRBD2. The bases are TGTGCCAGCAGCGCGGGGACTAGCGGAGAAGAGACCCAGTACTTC. Its protein is CASSAGTSGEETQYF.